Here is one T cell receptor (beta chain) with its context. Its specificity is not known. Germline loops: CDR1 MNHEY, CDR2 SMNVEV (reference sequence). V lost 5 bases and J lost 7; bases outside the gene matches: 13. The CDR3 is made up of 16 amino acids. A multiplex PCR was run with 60 Vbeta primers and 13 Jbeta primers. Repertoires were generated with immunoSEQ multiplex PCR, while TCRdb's copy carries only in-frame clones and drops some. The data show around 70,000 clones, roughly two thirds seen once. The data stem from a study of cytomegalovirus exposure and HLA in healthy donors. Study-level information: The roughly 100 million unique TCR beta sequences, from about 180 million T cells, were found by an earlier analysis.

Regarding the study as a whole: In an earlier analysis, productive rearrangement rates for most beta V segments clustered near 90% or 30%.

The specimen sequenced was PBMCs. The clonotype comes from a man between 60 and 70 years old in good health and CMV-seropositive. The chain combines TRBV27 with TRBJ2-2; TRBD2 aligns across 7 bases. The CDR3 here is CASSSLGGGSGGELFF. The CDR3 nucleotides read TGTGCCAGCAGTAGTCTCGGGGGAGGGAGCGGCGGGGAGCTGTTTTTT.